This record looks at one T cell receptor (beta chain) sequence and its context. Its specificity is unknown. The sample belongs to a study of shared clonotypes between healthy human individuals. General study results and limits: Owing to a small donor count, the genetic and exposure-history diversity represented was limited.

The CDR3 length is 14 residues. The germline V gene has CDR1 SGHRS and CDR2 YFSETQ. V lost 5 bases, J lost 6 bases, and 6 bases stayed unmatched. Profiling relied on immunoSEQ multiplex PCR, and the TCRdb table lists in-frame clones only, not all of them. The sample lists about 1.5 million clones, nearly 99% occurring once. Input material: naive CD4+ T cells sorted from blood. Described subset: CD45RA+ positively selected. This TCR was recovered from a man aged 25 to 45 in good health. The chain is built from TRBV5-1 and TRBJ2-2; 8 bases are shared with TRBD1. The CDR3 DNA is TGCGCCAGCAGTTGGACAGGGTCAGCCGGGGAGCTGTTTTTT. Its protein is CASSWTGSAGELFF. Using reference TRBV5-1 and TRBJ2-2 for the parts outside the CDR3, the full variable domain is KAGVTQTPRYLIKTRGQQVTLSCSPISGHRSVSWYQQTPGQGLQFLFEYFSETQRNKGNFPGRFSGRQFSNSRSEMNVSTLELGDSALYLCASSWTGSAGELFFGEGSRLTVL.